These 6 T cell receptor beta chains were all obtained from the same sample, sequenced in a study of PD-L1 blockade in urothelial cancer. Some clones are missing from TCRdb's copy, which holds only in-frame ones; the method was immunoSEQ multiplex PCR. The sample lists about 72,000 clones, around 88% occurring once. As to time point: pretreatment peripheral blood. Material: PBMCs, obtained around atezolizumab (anti-PD-L1) treatment. The source of these receptors is a man aged 55-75 years with urothelial cancer.

J is TRBJ1-6 and V is TRBV11-3, with D possibly being TRBD1 (5 bases). V lost 2 bases to trimming and J lost 9 bases, with 14 bases between them. Germline assignment: CDR1 SGHNT and CDR2 YENEEA. The CDR3 extends over 15 amino acids. The CDR3 bases are TGTGCCAGCAGCTTAATCTCAGGGTGGGGTTCACCCCTCCACTTT. It specifies CASSLISGWGSPLHF.

This clone has only a few counts. The chain links TRBV7-2 to TRBJ1-1, with D possibly being TRBD1 (5 bases). The germline V and J ends were trimmed by 1 base and 6 bases, with 12 bases remaining between them. CDR3 length: 14 residues. CDR1 SGHTA and CDR2 FQGNSA come from the germline V gene. CDR3 DNA sequence: TGTGCCAGCAGCTTAGTATCGGGGGGAGCTGAAGCTTTCTTT. Its protein is CASSLVSGGAEAFF.

This clone was seen a few times. The J gene is TRBJ1-1, the V gene TRBV27; D possibly corresponds to TRBD1 (5 bases). The germline V and J ends were trimmed by 5 bases and 4 bases, with 17 bases remaining between them. The CDR3 is made up of 15 amino acids. CDR1 and CDR2 from the germline V gene are MNHEY and SMNVEV (reference sequence). The CDR3 DNA is TGTGCCAGCAGTCTCAGACAGCCCGTGGGCACTGAAGCTTTCTTT. Translating gives CASSLRQPVGTEAFF.

The chain recombines TRBV6-5 with TRBJ2-7, with D unclear. The germline gives CDR1 MNHEY, CDR2 SVGAGI. The CDR3 spans 14 residues. V was shortened by 2 bases and J by 5 bases, with 13 bases between the two germline ends. For the CDR3, the DNA is TGTGCCAGCAGTTACCAAACCCGGGTCCACGAGCAGTACTTC. As protein: CASSYQTRVHEQYF.

V usage is TRBV9 and J usage is TRBJ1-2; 9 bases fit TRBD1. V dropped 0 bases and J dropped 4; count of bases not matched to a gene: 1. Germline V lookup: CDR1 SGDLS, CDR2 YYNGEE. There are 14 residues in the CDR3. The CDR3 sequence: CASSVADRGYGYTF. The DNA for the CDR3 is TGTGCCAGCAGCGTAGCGGACAGGGGCTATGGCTACACCTTC.

This chain uses TRBV2 with TRBJ1-6; D gene ambiguous. Between the trimmed V and J ends, which lost 7 bases and 3 bases, there was a span of 13 bases. The V gene's germline CDR1 is SNHLY and CDR2 FYNNEI. The CDR3 is 15 amino acids. CDR3 protein: CASIIAGGYNSPLHF. The DNA of the CDR3 is TGTGCCAGCATAATTGCGGGTGGCTATAATTCACCCCTCCACTTT.